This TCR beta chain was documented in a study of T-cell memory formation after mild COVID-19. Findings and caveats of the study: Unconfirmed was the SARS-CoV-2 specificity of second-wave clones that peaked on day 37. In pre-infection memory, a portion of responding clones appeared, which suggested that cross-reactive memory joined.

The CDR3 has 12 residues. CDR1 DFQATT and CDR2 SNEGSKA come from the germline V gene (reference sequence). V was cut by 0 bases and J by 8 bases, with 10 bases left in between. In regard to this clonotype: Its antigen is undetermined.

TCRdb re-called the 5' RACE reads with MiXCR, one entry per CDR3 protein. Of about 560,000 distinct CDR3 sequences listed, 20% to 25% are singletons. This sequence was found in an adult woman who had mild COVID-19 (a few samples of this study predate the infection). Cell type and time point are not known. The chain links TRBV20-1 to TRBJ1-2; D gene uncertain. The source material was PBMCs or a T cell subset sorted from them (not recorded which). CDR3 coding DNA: TGCAGTGCTAGAGATGTAATGGGGGGCTACACCTTC. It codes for CSARDVMGGYTF.